This TCR beta chain emerged from a study of blood T cell repertoires in COVID-19. Background on the study: COVID-19 samples, acute and convalescent, were from the United States, Italy and Spain. In each case, the material was cDNA or gDNA derived from T cells, B-cell-depleted T cells, or PBMCs.

CDR1 and CDR2 (germline): SEHNR, FQNEAQ (reference sequence). V gave up 6 bases and J gave up 2 bases; unmatched junction bases: 5. The CDR3 length is 15 residues. Per the authors' pipeline: Amplified reference gene primers provided the basis for estimating nucleated cell counts. TCRdb's table, derived via immunoSEQ multiplex PCR, lists solely in-frame clones and lacks some. V and J calls and clone size are those listed in that table; D and trimming were worked out from the DNA. The sample lists around 150,000 clones; 75% to 90% were seen once. V usage is TRBV7-9 and J usage is TRBJ1-1; 11 nucleotides agree with TRBD1. The material sequenced was peripheral blood. This sequence originates from a human donor with acute or convalescent COVID-19. The donor label of this sample is uncertain. This chain's CDR3 is CASRGQGAANTEAFF. Written as DNA, the CDR3 is TGTGCCAGCAGAGGACAGGGGGCCGCTAACACTGAAGCTTTCTTT.